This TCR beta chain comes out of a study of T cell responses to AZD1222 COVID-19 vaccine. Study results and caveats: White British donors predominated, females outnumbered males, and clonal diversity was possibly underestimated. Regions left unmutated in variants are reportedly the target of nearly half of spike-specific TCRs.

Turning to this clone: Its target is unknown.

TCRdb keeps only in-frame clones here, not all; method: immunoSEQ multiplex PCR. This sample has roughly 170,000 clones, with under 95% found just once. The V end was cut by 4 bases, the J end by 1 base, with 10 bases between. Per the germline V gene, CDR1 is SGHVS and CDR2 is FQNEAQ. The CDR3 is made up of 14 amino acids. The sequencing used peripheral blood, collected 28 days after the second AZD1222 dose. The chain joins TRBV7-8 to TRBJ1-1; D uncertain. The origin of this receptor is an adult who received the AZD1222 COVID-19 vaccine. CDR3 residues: CASSSVQRNTEAFF. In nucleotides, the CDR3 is TGTGCCAGCAGCTCGGTCCAGAGGAACACTGAAGCTTTCTTT.